The sequence of this T cell receptor beta chain was determined in a study of T cell responses to AZD1222 COVID-19 vaccine. Findings and limits, study-wide: Every sample of the repertoires postdated the peak T cell response.

Some clones are missing from TCRdb's copy, which holds only in-frame ones; the method was immunoSEQ multiplex PCR. The repertoire holds 110,000 or so clones, with around nine tenths as singletons. As regards this clone: The antigen is undetermined.

V was clipped by 4 bases and J by 5 bases, with 14 bases between them. This CDR3 has 14 amino acids. Per germline, CDR1 LNHDA and CDR2 SQIVND (reference sequence). The clonotype comes from an adult who received the MenACWY meningococcal vaccine as a control. The chain couples TRBV19 to TRBJ2-5; possibly TRBD1 or TRBD2 for D (5 bases each). Material: peripheral blood, obtained 28 days after the second dose of the MenACWY control vaccine. CDR3 sequence: CASSSRSGTETQYF. In DNA, the CDR3 is TGTGCCAGTAGTAGTCGGTCAGGGACGGAGACCCAGTACTTC.